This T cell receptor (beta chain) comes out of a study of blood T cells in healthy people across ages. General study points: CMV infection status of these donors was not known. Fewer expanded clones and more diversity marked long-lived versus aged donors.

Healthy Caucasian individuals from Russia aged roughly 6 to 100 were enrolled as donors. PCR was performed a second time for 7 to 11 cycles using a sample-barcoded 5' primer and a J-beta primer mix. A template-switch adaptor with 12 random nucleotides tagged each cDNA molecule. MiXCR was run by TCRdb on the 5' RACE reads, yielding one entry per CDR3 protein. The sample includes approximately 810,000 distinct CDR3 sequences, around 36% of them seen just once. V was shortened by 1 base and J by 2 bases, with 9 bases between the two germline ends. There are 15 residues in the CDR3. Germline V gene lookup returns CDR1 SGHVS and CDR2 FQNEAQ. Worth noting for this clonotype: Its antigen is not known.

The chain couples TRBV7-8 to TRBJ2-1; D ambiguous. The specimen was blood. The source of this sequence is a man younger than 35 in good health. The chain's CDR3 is CASSLVYHPYNEQFF. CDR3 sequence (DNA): TGTGCCAGCAGCTTAGTGTACCACCCCTACAATGAGCAGTTCTTC. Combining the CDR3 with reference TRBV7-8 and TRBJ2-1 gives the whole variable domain GAGVSQSPRYKVAKRGQDVALRCDPISGHVSLFWYQQALGQGPEFLTYFQNEAQLDKSGLPSDRFFAERPEGSVSTLKIQRTQQEDSAVYLCASSLVYHPYNEQFFGPGTRLTVL.